This T cell receptor beta chain was identified during a study of T cells in Graves' hyperthyroidism and ophthalmopathy. This CDR3 has 14 amino acids. The V and J ends lost 0 bases and 7 bases respectively, with 9 bases between them. Germline CDR1 is LGHNA and CDR2 is YSLEER. The source material, RNA transcripts, was used to amplify TCR beta CDR3 regions. The TCR CDR3 first-round RT-PCR relied on the HTBI primer set. In TCRdb, the multiplex PCR reads were re-called with MiXCR into one record per CDR3 protein. Of nearly 600,000 distinct CDR3 sequences detected, roughly 14% appear once; the ten largest clones hold roughly 5.5%. Each patient was aged 18 to 65 and had newly diagnosed hyperthyroidism of under 2 months' duration. The source of the PBMCs was approximately 9.5 ml of fresh peripheral blood. This clonotype was detected ten times or more. The antigen remains undetermined. Study observations and caveats: The model's output predicted ophthalmopathy at a median of roughly seven months prior to onset. Ophthalmopathy stood apart from stable hyperthyroidism in a 13 V-J model.

This receptor was identified in a woman aged 25-40 years with Graves' hyperthyroidism that later progressed to Graves' ophthalmopathy. The rearrangement links TRBV4-3 to TRBJ1-4; D uncertain. Sample: blood. As DNA, the CDR3 is TGCGCCAGCAGCCAAGACATGCCGTCTGAAAAACTGTTTTTT. Its translation: CASSQDMPSEKLFF.